The present TCR beta chain was sequenced within a study of blood T cell repertoires in COVID-19. Study details: Sample material is recorded as cDNA or gDNA derived from T cells, B-cell-depleted T cells, or PBMCs.

How the authors handled the data: Amplification of reference gene primers was used by the study to estimate nucleated cell counts. Some clones are missing from TCRdb's copy, which holds only in-frame ones; the method was immunoSEQ multiplex PCR. That table gives V, J and clone size, and the DNA gave D and trimming. The sample lists 120,000 to 150,000 clones, approximately 81% occurring once. Everyone who took part was roughly 18 to 90 years old, and they came from some 23 US areas. Clinical history reported by participants formed the basis on which cohorts were assigned. Trimming took off 3 bases at V and 4 bases at J, with 16 bases between the two ends. The CDR3 covers 15 residues. Germline V gene data show CDR1 as MGHRA and CDR2 as YSYEKL.

This rearrangement joins TRBV4-1 to TRBJ2-7; possibly TRBD1 for D (6 bases). The TCR was taken from a man in his forties with acute COVID-19. The material sequenced was PBMCs or T cells enriched from blood (not recorded which). Written as DNA, the CDR3 is TGCGCCAGCAGCCACGGACAGCCGTCAGGGTACGAGCAGTACTTC. It codes for CASSHGQPSGYEQYF.